Below are 4 T cell receptor beta chains sequenced from a single sample in a study of regulatory T cells in long-lasting Graves disease. Time point: newly diagnosed GD, antithyroid drugs for less than 3 months. From PBMCs, RNA was extracted and then used to make the TCR library. Building the TCR beta libraries relied on iRepertoire HTBI primers, and CDR3 regions underwent Arm-PCR. MiXCR, applied by TCRdb to the multiplex PCR reads, yields one record per CDR3 protein. This sample yields approximately 360,000 distinct CDR3 sequences, of which about 10% are seen a single time; approximately 17% belongs to the top ten. The sample was also reused in another study, on T cells in Graves' hyperthyroidism and ophthalmopathy.

Specimen: peripheral blood mononuclear cells (PBMCs), collected at new diagnosis, from a patient treated with antithyroid drugs. The receptors derive from a young woman with Graves disease.

At least ten counts were recorded for this clonotype. The chain is built from TRBV20-1 and TRBJ2-7; D gene uncertain. The CDR3 runs 15 residues. CDR1 and CDR2 from the germline V gene are DFQATT and SNEGSKA (reference sequence). Trimming shortened V by 8 bases and J by 1 base, and 21 bases separated the two germline ends. CDR3: CSQTDDPLGSYEQYF. CDR3 nucleotide sequence: TGCAGTCAAACCGACGACCCTCTGGGATCCTACGAGCAGTACTTC.

The chain employs TRBV27 and TRBJ2-3; D is undetermined. Germline V CDR1 and CDR2: MNHEY, SMNVEV (reference sequence). The V end lost 5 bases, the J end lost 0 bases, and 12 bases lay between the germline ends. The length of the CDR3 is 15 residues. The CDR3 region is CASSPLKTSTDTQYF. The CDR3 coding sequence is TGTGCCAGCAGTCCATTAAAGACTAGCACAGATACGCAGTATTTT.

As for this clonotype: A much larger clonotype is one base distant, so this may be a read error. J is TRBJ2-5 and V is TRBV3-1; perhaps TRBD2 as D (6 bases). Germline V gives CDR1 LGHDT, CDR2 YNNKEL (reference sequence). There are 15 residues in the CDR3. Here the CDR3 reads CASSQGLGSQGTQYF. In DNA form, the CDR3 reads TGTGCCAGCAGCCAAGGACTAGGATCGCAAGGGACCCAGTACTTC.

This clonotype turned up a few times. V gene TRBV6-1 combines with J gene TRBJ2-1, with D perhaps TRBD1 (6 bases). The CDR3 covers 14 residues. Trimming stripped 7 bases from V and 0 bases from J, with 10 bases between. Per germline, CDR1 MNHNS and CDR2 SASEGT. The CDR3 coding sequence is TGTGCCAGCACCAGGGGAAACTCCTACAATGAGCAGTTCTTC. Its protein is CASTRGNSYNEQFF.